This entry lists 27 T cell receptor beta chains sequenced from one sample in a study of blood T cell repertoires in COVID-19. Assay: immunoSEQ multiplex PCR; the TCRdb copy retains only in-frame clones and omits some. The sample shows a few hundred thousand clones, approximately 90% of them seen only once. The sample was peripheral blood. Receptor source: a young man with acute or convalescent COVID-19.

CDR3 nucleotide sequence: TGTGCCAGCAGCTCCACTTGGGGAAACACCATATATTTT. Its protein product is CASSSTWGNTIYF. The chain combines TRBV2 with TRBJ1-3; D ambiguous. With 6 bases removed from V and 4 bases from J, the gap between germline ends came to 10 bases. Germline V gives CDR1 SNHLY, CDR2 FYNNEI. CDR3 length: 13 residues.

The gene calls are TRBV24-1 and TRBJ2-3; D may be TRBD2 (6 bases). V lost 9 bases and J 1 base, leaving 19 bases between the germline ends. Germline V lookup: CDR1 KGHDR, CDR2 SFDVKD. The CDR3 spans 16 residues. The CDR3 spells CATRGSRAAGTDTQYF. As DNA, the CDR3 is TGTGCCACCCGGGGGTCTAGAGCGGCAGGCACAGATACGCAGTATTTT.

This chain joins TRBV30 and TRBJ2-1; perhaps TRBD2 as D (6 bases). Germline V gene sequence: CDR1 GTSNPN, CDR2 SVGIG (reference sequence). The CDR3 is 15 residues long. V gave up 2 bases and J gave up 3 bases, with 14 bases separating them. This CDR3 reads CAWSLSGLDYNEQFF. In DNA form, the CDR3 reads TGTGCCTGGAGTCTCAGCGGGCTAGACTACAATGAGCAGTTCTTC.

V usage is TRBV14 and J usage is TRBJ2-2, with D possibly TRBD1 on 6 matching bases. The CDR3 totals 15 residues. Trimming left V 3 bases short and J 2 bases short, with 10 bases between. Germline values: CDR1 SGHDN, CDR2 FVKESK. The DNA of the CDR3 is TGTGCCAGCAGCCAGGACAGATTAAACACCGGGGAGCTGTTTTTT. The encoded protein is CASSQDRLNTGELFF. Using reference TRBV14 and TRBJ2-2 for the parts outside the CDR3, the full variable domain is EAGVTQFPSHSVIEKGQTVTLRCDPISGHDNLYWYRRVMGKEIKFLLHFVKESKQDESGMPNNRFLAERTGGTYSTLKVQPAELEDSGVYFCASSQDRLNTGELFFGEGSRLTVL.

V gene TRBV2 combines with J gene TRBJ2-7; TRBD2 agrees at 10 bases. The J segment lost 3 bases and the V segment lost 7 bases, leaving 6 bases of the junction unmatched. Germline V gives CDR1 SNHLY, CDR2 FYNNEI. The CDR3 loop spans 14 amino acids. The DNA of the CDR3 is TGTGCCAGCACCAGGCTAGCGGGAGACTACGAGCAGTACTTC. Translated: CASTRLAGDYEQYF.

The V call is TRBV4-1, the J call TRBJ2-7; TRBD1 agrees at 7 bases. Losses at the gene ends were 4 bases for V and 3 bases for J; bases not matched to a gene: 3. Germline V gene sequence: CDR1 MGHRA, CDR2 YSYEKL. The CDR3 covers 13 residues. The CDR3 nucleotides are TGCGCCAGCAGCCCGACAGGGTTCTACGAGCAGTACTTC. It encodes CASSPTGFYEQYF.

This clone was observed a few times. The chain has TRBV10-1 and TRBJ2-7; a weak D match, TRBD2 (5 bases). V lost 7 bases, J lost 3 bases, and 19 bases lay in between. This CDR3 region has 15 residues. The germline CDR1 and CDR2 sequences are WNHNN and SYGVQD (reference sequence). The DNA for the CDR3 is TGCGCCAGCATCGGAGGCCTGCGGAAACTCTACGAGCAGTACTTC. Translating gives CASIGGLRKLYEQYF.

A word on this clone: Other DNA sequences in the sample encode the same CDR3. Written as DNA, the CDR3 is TGTGCCAGCAGCTTAGGGGGGCGGAATCAGCCCCAGCATTTT. The encoded protein is CASSLGGRNQPQHF. This rearrangement joins TRBV7-9 to TRBJ1-5; D is possibly TRBD1 (6 bases). The V gene's germline CDR1 is SEHNR and CDR2 FQNEAQ (reference sequence). Trimming took 1 base from V and 4 from J, leaving 8 bases between them. The CDR3 sequence is 14 residues long.

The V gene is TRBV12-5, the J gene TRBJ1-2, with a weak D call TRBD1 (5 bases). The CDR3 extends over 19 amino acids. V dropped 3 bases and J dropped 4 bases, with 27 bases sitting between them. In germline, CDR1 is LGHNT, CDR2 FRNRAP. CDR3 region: CASGFVSLGGMLGVYGYTF. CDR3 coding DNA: TGTGCTAGTGGTTTCGTCTCCCTCGGCGGGATGCTGGGGGTCTATGGCTACACCTTC.

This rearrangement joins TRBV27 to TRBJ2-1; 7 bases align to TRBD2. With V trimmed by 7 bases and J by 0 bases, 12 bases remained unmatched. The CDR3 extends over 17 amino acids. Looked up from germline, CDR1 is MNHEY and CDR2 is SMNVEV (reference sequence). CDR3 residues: CASTPPRGRASYNEQFF. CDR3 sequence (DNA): TGTGCCAGCACCCCACCGCGGGGGAGGGCCTCCTACAATGAGCAGTTCTTC.

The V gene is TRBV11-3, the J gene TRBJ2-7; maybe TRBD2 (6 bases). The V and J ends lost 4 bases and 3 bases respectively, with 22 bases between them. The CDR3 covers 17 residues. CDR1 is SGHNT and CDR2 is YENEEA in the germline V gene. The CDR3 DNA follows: TGTGCCAGCAGCTCCGGGGCGGGAATCGGTAGCGGCTACGAGCAGTACTTC. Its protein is CASSSGAGIGSGYEQYF.

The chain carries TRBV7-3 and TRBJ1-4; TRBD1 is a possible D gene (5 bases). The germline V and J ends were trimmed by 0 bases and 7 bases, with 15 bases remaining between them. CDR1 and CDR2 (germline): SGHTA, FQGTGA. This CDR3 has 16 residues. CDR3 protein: CASSLTWRGYVEKLFF. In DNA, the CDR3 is TGTGCCAGCAGCTTAACTTGGAGGGGTTATGTTGAAAAACTGTTTTTT.

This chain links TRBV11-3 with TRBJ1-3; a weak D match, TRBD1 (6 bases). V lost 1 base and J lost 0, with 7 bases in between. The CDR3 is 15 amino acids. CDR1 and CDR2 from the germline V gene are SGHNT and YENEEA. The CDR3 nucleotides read TGTGCCAGCAGCTTAGGGGGACACTCTGGAAACACCATATATTTT. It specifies CASSLGGHSGNTIYF.

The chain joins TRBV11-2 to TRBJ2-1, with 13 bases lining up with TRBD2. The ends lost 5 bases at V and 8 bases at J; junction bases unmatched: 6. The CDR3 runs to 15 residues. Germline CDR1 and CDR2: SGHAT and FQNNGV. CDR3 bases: TGTGCCAGCAGCCCACTAGCGGGAGGGTTGGATGAGCAGTTCTTC. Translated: CASSPLAGGLDEQFF. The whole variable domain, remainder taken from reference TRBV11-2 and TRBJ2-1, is EAGVAQSPRYKIIEKRQSVAFWCNPISGHATLYWYQQILGQGPKLLIQFQNNGVVDDSQLPKDRFSAERLKGVDSTLKIQPAKLEDSAVYLCASSPLAGGLDEQFFGPGTRLTVL.

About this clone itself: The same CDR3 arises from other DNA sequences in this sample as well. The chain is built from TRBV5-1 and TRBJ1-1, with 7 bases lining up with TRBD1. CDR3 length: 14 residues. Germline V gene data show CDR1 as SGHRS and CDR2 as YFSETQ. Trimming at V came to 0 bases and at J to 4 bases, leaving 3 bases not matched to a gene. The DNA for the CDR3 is TGCGCCAGCAGCTTGGGACAGGGTGGCACTGAAGCTTTCTTT. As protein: CASSLGQGGTEAFF.

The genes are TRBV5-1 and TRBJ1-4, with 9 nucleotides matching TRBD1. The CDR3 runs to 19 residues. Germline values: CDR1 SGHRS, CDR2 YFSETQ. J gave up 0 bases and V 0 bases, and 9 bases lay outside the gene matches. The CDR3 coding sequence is TGCGCCAGCAGCTTGGGGGACAGGGTCTACGTTGCAACTAATGAAAAACTGTTTTTT. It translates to CASSLGDRVYVATNEKLFF.

DNA of the CDR3: TGTGCCAGCAGCCTTATAGGTGCGGATGGCTACACCTTC. It is translated as CASSLIGADGYTF. The V and J genes are TRBV7-9 and TRBJ1-2; D gene unclear. Between the trimmed V and J ends, which lost 5 bases and 6 bases, there was a span of 13 bases. Germline values: CDR1 SEHNR, CDR2 FQNEAQ (reference sequence). The CDR3 loop spans 13 amino acids.

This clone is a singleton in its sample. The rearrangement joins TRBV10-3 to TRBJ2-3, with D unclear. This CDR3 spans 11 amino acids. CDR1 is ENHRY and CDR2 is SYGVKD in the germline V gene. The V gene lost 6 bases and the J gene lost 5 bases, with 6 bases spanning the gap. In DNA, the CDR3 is TGTGCCATCAGGGCAGGAGATACGCAGTATTTT. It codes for CAIRAGDTQYF.

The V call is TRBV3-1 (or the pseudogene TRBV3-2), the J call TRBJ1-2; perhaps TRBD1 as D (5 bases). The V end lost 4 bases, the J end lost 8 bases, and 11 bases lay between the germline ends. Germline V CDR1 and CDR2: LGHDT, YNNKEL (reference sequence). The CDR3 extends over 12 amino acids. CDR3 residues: CASSRQGIGYTF. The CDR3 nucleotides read TGTGCCAGCAGCCGCCAGGGTATCGGCTACACCTTC.

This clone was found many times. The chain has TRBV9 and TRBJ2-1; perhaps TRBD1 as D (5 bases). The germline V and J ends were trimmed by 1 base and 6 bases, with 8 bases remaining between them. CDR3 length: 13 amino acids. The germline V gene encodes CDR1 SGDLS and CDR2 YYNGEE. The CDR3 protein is CASSVSDTNEQFF. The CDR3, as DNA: TGTGCCAGCAGCGTATCGGACACCAATGAGCAGTTCTTC.

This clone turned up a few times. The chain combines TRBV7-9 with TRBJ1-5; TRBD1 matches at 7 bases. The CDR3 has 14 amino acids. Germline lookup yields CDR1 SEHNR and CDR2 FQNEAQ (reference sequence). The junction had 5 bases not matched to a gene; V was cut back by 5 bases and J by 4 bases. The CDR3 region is CASSLAQGNQPQHF. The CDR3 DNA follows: TGTGCCAGCAGCCTCGCACAGGGGAATCAGCCCCAGCATTTT. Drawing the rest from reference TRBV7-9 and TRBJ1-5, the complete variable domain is DTGVSQNPRHKITKRGQNVTFRCDPISEHNRLYWYRQTLGQGPEFLTYFQNEAQLEKSRLLSDRFSAERPKGSFSTLEIQRTEQGDSAMYLCASSLAQGNQPQHFGDGTRLSIL.

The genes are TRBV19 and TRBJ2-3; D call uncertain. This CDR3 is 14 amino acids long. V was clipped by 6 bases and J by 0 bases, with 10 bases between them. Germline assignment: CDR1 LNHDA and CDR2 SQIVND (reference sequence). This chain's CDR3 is CASRSDTSTDTQYF. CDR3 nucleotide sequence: TGTGCCAGTAGATCTGACACTAGCACAGATACGCAGTATTTT.

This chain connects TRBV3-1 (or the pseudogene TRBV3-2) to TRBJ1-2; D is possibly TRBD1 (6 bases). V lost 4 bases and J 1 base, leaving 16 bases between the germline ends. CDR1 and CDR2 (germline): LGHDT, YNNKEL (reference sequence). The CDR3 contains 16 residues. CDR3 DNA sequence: TGTGCCAGCAGCCCGGACCCCAACAGGGTTAACTATGGCTACACCTTC. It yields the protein CASSPDPNRVNYGYTF.

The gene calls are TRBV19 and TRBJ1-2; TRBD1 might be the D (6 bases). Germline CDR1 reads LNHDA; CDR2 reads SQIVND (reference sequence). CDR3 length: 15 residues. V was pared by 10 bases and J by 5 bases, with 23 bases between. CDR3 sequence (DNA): TGTGCCACCGAGGTGTCCGTGACAGGATATTATGGCTACACCTTC. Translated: CATEVSVTGYYGYTF.

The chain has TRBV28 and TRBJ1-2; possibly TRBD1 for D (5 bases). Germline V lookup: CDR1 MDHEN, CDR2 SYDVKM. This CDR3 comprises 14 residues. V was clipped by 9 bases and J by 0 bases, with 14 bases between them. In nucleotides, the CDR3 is TGTGCCAGTCTTGCGGGGGAAGCTAACTATGGCTACACCTTC. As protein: CASLAGEANYGYTF.

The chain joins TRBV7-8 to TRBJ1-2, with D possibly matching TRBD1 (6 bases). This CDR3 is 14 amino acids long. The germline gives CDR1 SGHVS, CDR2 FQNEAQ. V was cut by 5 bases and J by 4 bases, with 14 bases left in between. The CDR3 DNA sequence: TGTGCCAGCAGCCGCAGCGGGGGCAGCTATGGCTACACCTTC. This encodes CASSRSGGSYGYTF. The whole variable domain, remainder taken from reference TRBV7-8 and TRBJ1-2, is GAGVSQSPRYKVAKRGQDVALRCDPISGHVSLFWYQQALGQGPEFLTYFQNEAQLDKSGLPSDRFFAERPEGSVSTLKIQRTQQEDSAVYLCASSRSGGSYGYTFGSGTRLTVV.

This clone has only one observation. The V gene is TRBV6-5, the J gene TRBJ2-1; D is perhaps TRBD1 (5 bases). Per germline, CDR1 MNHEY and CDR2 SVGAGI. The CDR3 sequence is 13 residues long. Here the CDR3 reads CGVGRTPYNEQFF. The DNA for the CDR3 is TGTGGAGTGGGGCGGACCCCCTACAATGAGCAGTTCTTC.